Below, one T cell receptor beta chain is given with its context. These data are taken from a study of PD-1 blockade in classical Hodgkin lymphoma. About the study: Every 2 weeks, patients got 3 mg/kg intravenous nivolumab.

In every patient, relapse followed autologous stem cell transplantation, while exposure to brentuximab vedotin differed. Profiling relied on immunoSEQ multiplex PCR, and the TCRdb table lists in-frame clones only, not all of them. Of 70,000 or so clones in the sample, about 93% are singletons; the top ten hold 6.5% to 8%. The sample in question was peripheral blood mononuclear cells (PBMCs), obtained at baseline. The TCR originated in a human donor with classical Hodgkin lymphoma.

CDR3: CASSLGDSNYNEQFF. The CDR3 bases are TGTGCCAGCAGCTTAGGGGACTCGAACTACAATGAGCAGTTCTTC. The chain couples TRBV7-3 to TRBJ2-1, with a tentative D call TRBD2 (6 bases). The CDR3 has 15 amino acids. The germline V gene has CDR1 SGHTA and CDR2 FQGTGA. The V and J ends lost 2 bases and 3 bases respectively, with 11 bases between them. The whole variable domain, filled in from reference TRBV7-3 and TRBJ2-1, reads GAGVSQTPSNKVTEKGKYVELRCDPISGHTALYWYRQSLGQGPEFLIYFQGTGAADDSGLPNDRFFAVRPEGSVSTLKIQRTERGDSAVYLCASSLGDSNYNEQFFGPGTRLTVL.